Below, one T cell receptor (beta chain) is given with its context. The specificity of this receptor is unknown. There are no base qualities to consult, and no much larger clone falls within one base. The library was produced with RT-PCR. Sequenced using an Illumina HiSeq 2500. Through fastp at Q25 and MiXCR, TCRdb rebuilt clones from the public reads, retaining in-frame beta chains. CDR3 protein duplicates are merged, each entry listing the most common genes and DNA. The sample table records 400,000 to 650,000 distinct CDR3 sequences; 6.5% to 8% of these occur just once. 13% of the sample goes to the ten largest clones. This entry is derived from a study of response to subunit inactivated influenza vaccine (dated by TCRdb to the late 2010s). Some background on the complete study: Deep quantitative profiling of the T cell receptor repertoire was used in the study to follow responses to a trivalent subunit inactivated influenza vaccine. Study-level results and caveats: According to the authors, only a limited number of new T cells may be recruited by each seasonal influenza vaccination.

The CDR3, cysteine through phenylalanine, is 15 amino acids long. Only CDR3 DNA remains: 45 bases, in frame from the first base. V ends up 1 base short and J 1 base short, with an unmatched junction base count of 2. Per the germline V gene, SGHAT is the CDR1 and FQNNGV is the CDR2. The clonotype was recovered from a man aged 45-69 years who received an inactivated influenza vaccine. Donor details come from another sample of the same person, matched by shared clones. The chain is encoded by TRBV11-2 joined to TRBJ2-5, with TRBD2 identical over 8 junction bases. The specimen was PBMCs from blood, collected around 25 months after vaccination. The CDR3 protein: CASSLVRGAQETQYF. The base sequence is TGTGCCAGCAGCTTAGTGCGGGGGGCCCAAGAGACCCAGTACTTC.